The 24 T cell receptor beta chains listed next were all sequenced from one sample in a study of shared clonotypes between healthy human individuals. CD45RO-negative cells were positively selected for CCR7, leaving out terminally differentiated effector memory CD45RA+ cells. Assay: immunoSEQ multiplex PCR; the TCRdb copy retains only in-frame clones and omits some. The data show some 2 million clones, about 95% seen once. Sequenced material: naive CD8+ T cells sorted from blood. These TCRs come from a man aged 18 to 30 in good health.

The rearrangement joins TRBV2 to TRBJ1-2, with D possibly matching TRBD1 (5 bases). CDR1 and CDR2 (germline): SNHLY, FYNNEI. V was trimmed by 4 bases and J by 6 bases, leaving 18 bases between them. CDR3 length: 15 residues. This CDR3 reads CASSGTQKLRDGYTF. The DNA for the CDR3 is TGTGCCAGCAGTGGGACACAGAAGTTAAGGGATGGCTACACCTTC.

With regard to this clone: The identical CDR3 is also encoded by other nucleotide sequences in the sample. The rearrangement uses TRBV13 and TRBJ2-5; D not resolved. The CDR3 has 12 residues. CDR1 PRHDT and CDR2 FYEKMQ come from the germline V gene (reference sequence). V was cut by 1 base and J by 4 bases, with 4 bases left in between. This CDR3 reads CASSLEGETQYF. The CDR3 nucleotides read TGTGCCAGCAGCTTAGAGGGAGAGACCCAGTACTTC. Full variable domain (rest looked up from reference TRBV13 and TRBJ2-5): AAGVIQSPRHLIKEKRETATLKCYPIPRHDTVYWYQQGPGQDPQFLISFYEKMQSDKGSIPDRFSAQQFSDYHSELNMSSLELGDSALYFCASSLEGETQYFGPGTRLLVL.

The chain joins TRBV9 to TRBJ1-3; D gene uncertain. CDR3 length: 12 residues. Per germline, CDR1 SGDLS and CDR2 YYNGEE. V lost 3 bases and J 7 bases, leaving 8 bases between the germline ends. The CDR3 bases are TGTGCCAGCAGCGATGTAGAGAACACCATATATTTT. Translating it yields CASSDVENTIYF.

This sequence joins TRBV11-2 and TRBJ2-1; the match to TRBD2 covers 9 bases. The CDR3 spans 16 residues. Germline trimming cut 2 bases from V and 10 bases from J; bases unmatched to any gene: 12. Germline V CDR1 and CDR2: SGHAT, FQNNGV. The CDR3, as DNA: TGTGCCAGCAGCTTATGGGCTAGCGGGAAGTCAAGCGAGCAGTTCTTC. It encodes CASSLWASGKSSEQFF.

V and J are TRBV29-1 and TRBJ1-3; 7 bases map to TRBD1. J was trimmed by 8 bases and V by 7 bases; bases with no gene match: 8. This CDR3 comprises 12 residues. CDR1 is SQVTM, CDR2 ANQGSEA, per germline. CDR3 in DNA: TGCAGCGCAGCCGGGCAGGGGGACACCATATATTTT. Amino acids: CSAAGQGDTIYF.

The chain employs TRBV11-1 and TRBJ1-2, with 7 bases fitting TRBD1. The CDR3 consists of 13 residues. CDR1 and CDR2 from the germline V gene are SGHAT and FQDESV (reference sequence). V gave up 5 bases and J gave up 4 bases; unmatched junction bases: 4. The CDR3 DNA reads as TGTGCCAGCAGCCTCCGGACAGGCTATGGCTACACCTTC. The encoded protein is CASSLRTGYGYTF.

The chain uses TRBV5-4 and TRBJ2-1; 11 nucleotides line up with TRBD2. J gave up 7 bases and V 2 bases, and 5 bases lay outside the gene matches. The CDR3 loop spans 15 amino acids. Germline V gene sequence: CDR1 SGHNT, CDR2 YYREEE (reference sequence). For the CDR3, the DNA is TGTGCCAGCAGCTTTAGCGGGAGGGCGGGAAATGAGCAGTTCTTC. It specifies CASSFSGRAGNEQFF.

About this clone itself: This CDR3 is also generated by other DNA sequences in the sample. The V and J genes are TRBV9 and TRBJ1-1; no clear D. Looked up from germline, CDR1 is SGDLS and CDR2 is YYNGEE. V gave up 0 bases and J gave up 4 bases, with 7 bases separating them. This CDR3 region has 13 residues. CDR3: CASSVGVGTEAFF. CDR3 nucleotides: TGTGCCAGCAGCGTAGGAGTTGGCACTGAAGCTTTCTTT.

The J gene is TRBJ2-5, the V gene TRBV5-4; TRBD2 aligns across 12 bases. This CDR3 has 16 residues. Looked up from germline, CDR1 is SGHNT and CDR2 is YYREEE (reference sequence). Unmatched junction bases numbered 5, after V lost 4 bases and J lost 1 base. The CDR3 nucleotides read TGTGCCAGCAGCGAGGGGACTAGCGGGTCCCAAGAGACCCAGTACTTC. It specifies CASSEGTSGSQETQYF.

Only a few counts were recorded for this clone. This CDR3 is CASSVQGKLETQYF. The CDR3 nucleotides read TGTGCCAGCAGCGTACAGGGGAAGTTGGAGACCCAGTACTTC. This chain links TRBV11-2 with TRBJ2-5; 7 bases align to TRBD1. Germline trimming cut 5 bases from V and 5 bases from J; bases unmatched to any gene: 8. This CDR3 contains 14 residues. Germline assignment: CDR1 SGHAT and CDR2 FQNNGV.

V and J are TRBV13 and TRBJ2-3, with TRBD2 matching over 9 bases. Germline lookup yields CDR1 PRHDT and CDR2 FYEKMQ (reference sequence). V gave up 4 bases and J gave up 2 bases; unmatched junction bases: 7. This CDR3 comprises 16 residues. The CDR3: CASSYRLAETTDTQYF. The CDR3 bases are TGTGCCAGCAGCTACCGACTAGCGGAAACCACAGATACGCAGTATTTT.

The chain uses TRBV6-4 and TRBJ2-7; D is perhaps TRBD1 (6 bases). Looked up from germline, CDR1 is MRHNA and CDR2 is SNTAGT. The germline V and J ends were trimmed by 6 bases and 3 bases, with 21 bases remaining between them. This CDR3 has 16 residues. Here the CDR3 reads CASRKQTGWKIYEQYF. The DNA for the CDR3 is TGTGCCAGCAGGAAGCAAACAGGGTGGAAAATCTACGAGCAGTACTTC.

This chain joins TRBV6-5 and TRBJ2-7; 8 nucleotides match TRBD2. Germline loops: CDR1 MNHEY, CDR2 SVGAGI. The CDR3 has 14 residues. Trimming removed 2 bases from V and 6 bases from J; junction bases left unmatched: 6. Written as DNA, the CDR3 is TGTGCCAGCAGTTACACTCAACTAGCGGTCGAGCAGTACTTC. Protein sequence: CASSYTQLAVEQYF.

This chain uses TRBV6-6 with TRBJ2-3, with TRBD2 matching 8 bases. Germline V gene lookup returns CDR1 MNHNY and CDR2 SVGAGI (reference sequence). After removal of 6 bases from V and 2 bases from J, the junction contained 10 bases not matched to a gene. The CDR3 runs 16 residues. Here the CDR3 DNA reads TGTGCCAGCAGCCACGAGGGGACTAGAGACACAGATACGCAGTATTTT. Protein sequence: CASSHEGTRDTDTQYF.

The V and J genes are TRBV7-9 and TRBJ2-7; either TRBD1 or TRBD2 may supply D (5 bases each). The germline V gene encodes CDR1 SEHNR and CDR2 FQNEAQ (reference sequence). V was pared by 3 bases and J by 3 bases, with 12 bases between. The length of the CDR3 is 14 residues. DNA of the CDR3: TGTGCCAGCAGCTTTCAAGGGGAGCGCTACGAGCAGTACTTC. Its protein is CASSFQGERYEQYF.

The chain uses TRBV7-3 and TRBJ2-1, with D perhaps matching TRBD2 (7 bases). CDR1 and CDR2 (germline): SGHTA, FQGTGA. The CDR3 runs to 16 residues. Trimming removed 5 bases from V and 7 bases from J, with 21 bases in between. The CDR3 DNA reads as TGTGCCAGCAGCCCACTAGGGGGGGTTACAGGTAATGAGCAGTTCTTC. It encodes CASSPLGGVTGNEQFF.

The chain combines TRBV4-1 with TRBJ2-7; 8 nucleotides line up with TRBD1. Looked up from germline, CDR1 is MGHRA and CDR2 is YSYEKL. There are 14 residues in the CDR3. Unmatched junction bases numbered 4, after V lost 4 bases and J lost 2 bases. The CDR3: CASSLQGGTYEQYF. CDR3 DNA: TGCGCCAGCAGCCTACAGGGGGGAACCTACGAGCAGTACTTC.

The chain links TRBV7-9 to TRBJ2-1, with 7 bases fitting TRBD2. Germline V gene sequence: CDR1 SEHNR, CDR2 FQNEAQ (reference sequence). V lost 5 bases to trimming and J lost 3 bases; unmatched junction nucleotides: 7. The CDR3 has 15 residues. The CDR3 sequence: CASSQKAGLYNEQFF. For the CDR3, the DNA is TGTGCCAGCAGCCAAAAAGCGGGACTCTACAATGAGCAGTTCTTC.

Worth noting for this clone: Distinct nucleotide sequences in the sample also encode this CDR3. CDR3 sequence: CASSLGGGEQYF. Written as DNA, the CDR3 is TGTGCCAGCAGCTTAGGCGGGGGCGAGCAGTACTTC. This chain uses TRBV7-6 with TRBJ2-7, with 7 bases aligning to TRBD2. The CDR3 has 12 residues. Germline CDR1 SGHVS, CDR2 FNYEAQ. V gave up 1 base and J gave up 6 bases; unmatched junction bases: 0. Full variable domain (rest looked up from reference TRBV7-6 and TRBJ2-7): GAGVSQSPRYKVTKRGQDVALRCDPISGHVSLYWYRQALGQGPEFLTYFNYEAQQDKSGLPNDRFSAERPEGSISTLTIQRTEQRDSAMYRCASSLGGGEQYFGPGTRLTVT.

CDR3 bases: TGTGCCAGCAGTTTAGGCGCGGGGGGGCCGGGGGATACGCAGTATTTT. Translating it yields CASSLGAGGPGDTQYF. This chain uses TRBV28 with TRBJ2-3; the match to TRBD2 covers 9 bases. V lost 2 bases and J lost 6; bases outside the gene matches: 9. The CDR3 spans 16 residues. Looked up from germline, CDR1 is MDHEN and CDR2 is SYDVKM.

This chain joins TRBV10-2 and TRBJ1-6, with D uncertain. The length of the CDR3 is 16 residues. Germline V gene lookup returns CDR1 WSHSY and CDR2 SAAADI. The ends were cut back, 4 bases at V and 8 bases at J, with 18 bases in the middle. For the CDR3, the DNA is TGCGCCAGCAGTGTAGTCGTCCCGGGGTCGGATTCACCCCTCCACTTT. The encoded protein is CASSVVVPGSDSPLHF.

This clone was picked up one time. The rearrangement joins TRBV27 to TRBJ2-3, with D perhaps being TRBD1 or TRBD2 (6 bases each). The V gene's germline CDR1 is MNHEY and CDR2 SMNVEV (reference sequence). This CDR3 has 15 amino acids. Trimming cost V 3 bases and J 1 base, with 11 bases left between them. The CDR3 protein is CASSFGGPGTDTQYF. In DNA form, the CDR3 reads TGTGCCAGCAGTTTTGGGGGGCCGGGCACAGATACGCAGTATTTT.

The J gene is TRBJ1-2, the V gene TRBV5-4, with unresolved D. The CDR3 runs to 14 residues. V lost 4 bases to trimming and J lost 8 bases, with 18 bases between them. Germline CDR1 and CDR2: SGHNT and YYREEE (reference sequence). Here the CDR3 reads CASSILEGLQGYTF. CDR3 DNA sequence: TGTGCCAGCAGCATCCTTGAGGGTTTACAAGGCTACACCTTC.

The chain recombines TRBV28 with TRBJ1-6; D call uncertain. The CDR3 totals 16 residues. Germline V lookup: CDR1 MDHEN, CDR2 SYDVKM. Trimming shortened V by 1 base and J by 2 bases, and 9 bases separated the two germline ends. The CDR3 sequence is CASSLLTGAYNSPLHF. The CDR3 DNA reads TGTGCCAGCAGTTTATTAACCGGAGCCTATAATTCACCCCTCCACTTT.